Presented here are 9 T cell receptor beta chains from one specimen sequenced in a study of response to subunit inactivated influenza vaccine. A single record per CDR3 protein comes from TCRdb applying MiXCR to the RT-PCR reads. Of around 520,000 distinct CDR3 sequences detected, roughly 25% appear once; the ten largest clones hold approximately 2%. The starting material was CD4+ T cells sorted from PBMCs, obtained 4 to 6 days after vaccination. These receptors were obtained from a man in his forties or fifties who received an inactivated influenza vaccine.

A few counts support this clonotype. The chain recombines TRBV20-1 with TRBJ2-7; perhaps TRBD2 as D (6 bases). V lost 6 bases, J lost 6 bases, and 18 bases lay in between. The germline CDR1 and CDR2 sequences are DFQATT and SNEGSKA (reference sequence). The CDR3 totals 13 residues. For the CDR3, the DNA is TGCAGTGCCCTTGGACTACCATCGAGCGAGCAGTACTTC. It yields the protein CSALGLPSSEQYF.

This clonotype has more than one count but fewer than ten. The V gene is TRBV20-1, the J gene TRBJ2-7; maybe TRBD1 (6 bases). Germline V gene sequence: CDR1 DFQATT, CDR2 SNEGSKA (reference sequence). The CDR3 has 12 amino acids. Trimming took off 6 bases at V and 4 bases at J, with 13 bases between the two ends. The CDR3 DNA reads as TGCAGTGCGAGCCGACAGGAGTACGAGCAGTACTTC. Its protein product is CSASRQEYEQYF.

The chain couples TRBV20-1 to TRBJ2-3, with TRBD2 matching over 8 bases. CDR1 is DFQATT and CDR2 is SNEGSKA in the germline V gene (reference sequence). The CDR3 loop spans 15 amino acids. V dropped 6 bases and J dropped 4; count of bases not matched to a gene: 12. The CDR3 DNA reads as TGCAGTGCACCCGGGATAGCGGGACTTCCAGATACGCAGTATTTT. Its protein product is CSAPGIAGLPDTQYF.

The J gene is TRBJ2-7, the V gene TRBV2, with D hard to call. V dropped 3 bases and J dropped 12 bases, with 12 bases sitting between them. Germline V gene data show CDR1 as SNHLY and CDR2 as FYNNEI. The CDR3 extends over 11 amino acids. The CDR3, as DNA: TGTGCCAGCAGTGAGGGGTCCCGCGGGTACTTC. It codes for CASSEGSRGYF.

Comments on this clonotype: Because it lacks the conserved phenylalanine or tryptophan at the end, this CDR3 is likely a read error. The DNA is omitted, as the CDR3 cannot be located on it reliably, and the CDR3 follows TCRdb's listing. V usage is TRBV4-2 and J usage is TRBJ2-7; TRBD2 reflects the table's D call only, with no check against the DNA. A total of 10 residues make up the CDR3, ends included. The germline CDR1 and CDR2 sequences are LGHNA and YNFKEQ. This CDR3 is CASSQGGEAN.

The chain is built from TRBV6-6 and TRBJ2-5; D may correspond to TRBD1 or TRBD2 (5 bases each). There are 13 residues in the CDR3. Looked up from germline, CDR1 is MNHNY and CDR2 is SVGAGI (reference sequence). V lost 10 bases and J lost 7, with 19 bases in between. The CDR3 spells CATGMGDQGTQYF. DNA of the CDR3: TGTGCCACCGGCATGGGGGACCAGGGGACCCAGTACTTC.

This chain joins TRBV7-3 and TRBJ2-7; 8 nucleotides agree with TRBD1. Looked up from germline, CDR1 is SGHTA and CDR2 is FQGTGA. There are 13 residues in the CDR3. J gave up 6 bases and V 4 bases, and 5 bases lay outside the gene matches. The CDR3 bases are TGTGCCAGCAGCTATACAGGGGGTGGCGAGCAGTACTTC. Translated: CASSYTGGGEQYF.

This clonotype was recorded a few times. This chain links TRBV27 with TRBJ2-5, with unresolved D. Germline-derived CDR1 and CDR2 are MNHEY and SMNVEV (reference sequence). CDR3 length: 14 amino acids. Trimming shortened V by 4 bases and J by 0 bases, and 9 bases separated the two germline ends. The CDR3 DNA reads as TGTGCCAGCAGTTCCTGGACGTACCAAGAGACCCAGTACTTC. Translation: CASSSWTYQETQYF.

V usage is TRBV6-6 and J usage is TRBJ2-1; D might be TRBD2 (6 bases). Trimming shortened V by 6 bases and J by 9 bases, and 12 bases separated the two germline ends. This CDR3 region has 12 residues. Germline assignment: CDR1 MNHNY and CDR2 SVGAGI (reference sequence). The CDR3 DNA reads as TGTGCCAGCAGACGCGGGGTTGCTGAGCAGTTCTTC. It specifies CASRRGVAEQFF.